The 14 T cell receptor beta chains reported below all come from one sample, sequenced in a study of cytomegalovirus exposure and HLA in healthy donors. TCRdb keeps only in-frame clones here, not all; method: immunoSEQ multiplex PCR. The sample yields 350,000 or so clones, approximately 90% seen once. Sequencing was performed on PBMCs. The receptors originated from a woman aged 18-35 years in good health and CMV-seronegative.

This clone was seen once. CDR3 DNA sequence: TGTGCCAGCAACACACAGGGCTTTAACTATGGCTACACCTTC. It translates to CASNTQGFNYGYTF. The V gene is TRBV28, the J gene TRBJ1-2; the D gene is possibly TRBD1 (6 bases). This CDR3 is 14 amino acids long. Trimming removed 7 bases from V and 1 base from J, with 13 bases in between. Germline CDR1 and CDR2: MDHEN and SYDVKM.

This chain joins TRBV5-1 and TRBJ1-1; weak D call: TRBD1 (5 bases). Germline V gene sequence: CDR1 SGHRS, CDR2 YFSETQ. This CDR3 region has 12 residues. The V end was cut by 2 bases, the J end by 5 bases, with 7 bases between. The CDR3 here is CASSLSGTEAFF. In nucleotides, the CDR3 is TGCGCCAGCAGCTTATCAGGGACTGAAGCTTTCTTT. Together with reference TRBV5-1 and TRBJ1-1, the CDR3 gives the full variable domain: KAGVTQTPRYLIKTRGQQVTLSCSPISGHRSVSWYQQTPGQGLQFLFEYFSETQRNKGNFPGRFSGRQFSNSRSEMNVSTLELGDSALYLCASSLSGTEAFFGQGTRLTVV.

The genes are TRBV6-5 and TRBJ2-5; 10 bases match TRBD2. Germline-derived CDR1 and CDR2 are MNHEY and SVGAGI. With 5 bases clipped from V and 2 bases from J, the junction kept 5 bases outside the gene matches. The CDR3 is made up of 15 amino acids. CDR3 residues: CASSTGTSVQETQYF. Written as DNA, the CDR3 is TGTGCCAGCAGTACAGGGACTAGCGTGCAAGAGACCCAGTACTTC.

In its sample, this clone was seen once. This chain connects TRBV28 to TRBJ1-5; possibly TRBD1 for D (6 bases). Per germline, CDR1 MDHEN and CDR2 SYDVKM. The V end lost 2 bases, the J end lost 5 bases, and 10 bases lay between the germline ends. The CDR3 sequence is 14 residues long. The CDR3 DNA reads TGTGCCAGCAGTTTAGGGACACTGCATCAGCCCCAGCATTTT. It codes for CASSLGTLHQPQHF.

The chain is built from TRBV5-1 and TRBJ2-3; a weak D match, TRBD2 (5 bases). Trimming stripped 4 bases from V and 5 bases from J, with 8 bases between. The CDR3 extends over 12 amino acids. Germline CDR1 is SGHRS and CDR2 is YFSETQ. CDR3 in DNA: TGCGCCAGCAGCACCGAGGGAGATACGCAGTATTTT. Protein product: CASSTEGDTQYF.

The chain links TRBV29-1 to TRBJ2-3; TRBD1 might be the D (6 bases). V lost 5 bases to trimming and J lost 2 bases, with 14 bases between them. Germline CDR1 is SQVTM and CDR2 is ANQGSEA. CDR3 length equals 14 residues. DNA of the CDR3: TGCAGCGTTTTCGATCAGGGGTACACAGATACGCAGTATTTT. Amino acids: CSVFDQGYTDTQYF.

The rearrangement joins TRBV10-2 to TRBJ1-5; 7 bases are shared with TRBD1. Per the germline V gene, CDR1 is WSHSY and CDR2 is SAAADI. Unmatched junction bases numbered 7, after V lost 11 bases and J lost 3 bases. CDR3 size: 13 residues. The CDR3 sequence: CAGGTVSNQPQHF. DNA of the CDR3: TGCGCCGGCGGGACAGTTTCCAATCAGCCCCAGCATTTT.

The genes are TRBV19 and TRBJ2-7; 11 bases match TRBD1. The V and J ends lost 2 bases and 5 bases, in that order; junction bases with no gene match: 5. The germline gives CDR1 LNHDA, CDR2 SQIVND (reference sequence). This CDR3 is built from 15 residues. The CDR3 reads CASSISRTGGDEQYF. In nucleotides, the CDR3 is TGTGCCAGTAGTATATCCCGGACAGGGGGCGACGAGCAGTACTTC.

This clone came up once. The gene calls are TRBV7-8 and TRBJ2-7, with D tentatively TRBD1 (6 bases). CDR1 SGHVS and CDR2 FQNEAQ come from the germline V gene. The CDR3 has 13 residues. V lost 6 bases and J lost 2, with 11 bases in between. For the CDR3, the DNA is TGTGCCAGCAGGGTACAGGGTGCCTACGAGCAGTACTTC. This sequence encodes CASRVQGAYEQYF. Drawing the rest from reference TRBV7-8 and TRBJ2-7, the complete variable domain is GAGVSQSPRYKVAKRGQDVALRCDPISGHVSLFWYQQALGQGPEFLTYFQNEAQLDKSGLPSDRFFAERPEGSVSTLKIQRTQQEDSAVYLCASRVQGAYEQYFGPGTRLTVT.

The chain has TRBV18 and TRBJ1-3, with D perhaps matching TRBD1 (6 bases). In germline, CDR1 is KGHSH, CDR2 LQKENI. This CDR3 has 15 amino acids. Trimming pared 1 base from V and 2 bases from J, leaving 9 bases between. CDR3 sequence reads: CASSPLSGAGNTIYF. CDR3 bases: TGTGCCAGCTCACCACTATCAGGGGCTGGAAACACCATATATTTT. The entire variable domain, with the rest obtained from reference TRBV18 and TRBJ1-3, is as follows: NAGVMQNPRHLVRRRGQEARLRCSPMKGHSHVYWYRQLPEEGLKFMVYLQKENIIDESGMPKERFSAEFPKEGPSILRIQQVVRGDSAAYFCASSPLSGAGNTIYFGEGSWLTVV.

The V call is TRBV5-6, the J call TRBJ2-3; 10 bases fit TRBD1. J was trimmed by 4 bases and V by 0 bases; bases with no gene match: 2. Germline CDR1 reads SGHDT; CDR2 reads YYEEEE. There are 15 residues in the CDR3. The chain's CDR3 is CASSLGDRGPDTQYF. CDR3 sequence (DNA): TGTGCCAGCAGCTTGGGGGACAGGGGACCAGATACGCAGTATTTT.

The V and J genes are TRBV18 and TRBJ1-1, with 7 bases matching TRBD1. Germline V lookup: CDR1 KGHSH, CDR2 LQKENI. V shed 5 bases and J 2 bases; nucleotides not matched to a gene: 5. This CDR3 comprises 14 residues. CDR3 sequence (DNA): TGTGCCAGCTCAGATAACAGGGGTAACACTGAAGCTTTCTTT. Encoded protein: CASSDNRGNTEAFF.

This rearrangement joins TRBV6-5 to TRBJ2-7; tentatively, D is TRBD2 (5 bases). CDR1 and CDR2 (germline): MNHEY, SVGAGI. Trimming left V 4 bases short and J 3 bases short, with 10 bases between. The CDR3 is 13 residues long. The DNA for the CDR3 is TGTGCCAGCAGTTTGGGGAGCGACTACGAGCAGTACTTC. It specifies CASSLGSDYEQYF.

This chain joins TRBV19 and TRBJ1-5; the D is unclear. There are 15 residues in the CDR3. The V end was cut by 3 bases, the J end by 1 base, with 10 bases between. Per the germline V gene, CDR1 is LNHDA and CDR2 is SQIVND (reference sequence). The CDR3 loop is CASSIPGGSNQPQHF. The CDR3 bases are TGTGCCAGTAGTATTCCCGGCGGGAGCAATCAGCCCCAGCATTTT.